This TCR beta chain emerged from a study of cytomegalovirus exposure and HLA in healthy donors. Study summary: The 110 million or so unique TCR beta sequences, from roughly 170 million T cells, were found by an earlier analysis. Study-wide results and limits: A highly shared variant cluster was judged a likely technical artifact. Later analysis associated a missense DCLRE1C variant with TCR beta V- and J-gene trimming.

The PCR made use of 60 Vbeta and 13 Jbeta primers. This table comes from immunoSEQ multiplex PCR, and its TCRdb copy is limited to in-frame clones, with some not included. The table has about 170,000 clones, 75% to 85% seen once. Note on this clone: Its antigen is still unknown.

The CDR3 is 14 amino acids. Germline CDR1 GTSNPN, CDR2 SVGIG (reference sequence). Deletions cut 0 bases from V and 10 bases from J, with 13 bases between. Sequencing was performed on PBMCs. The rearrangement uses TRBV30 and TRBJ1-6; D is perhaps TRBD1 (6 bases). This TCR was sampled from a girl aged 2-10 years in good health and CMV-seropositive. Here the CDR3 reads CAWSVIRGDSPLHF. CDR3 nucleotides: TGTGCCTGGAGTGTAATCAGGGGAGACTCACCCCTCCACTTT.